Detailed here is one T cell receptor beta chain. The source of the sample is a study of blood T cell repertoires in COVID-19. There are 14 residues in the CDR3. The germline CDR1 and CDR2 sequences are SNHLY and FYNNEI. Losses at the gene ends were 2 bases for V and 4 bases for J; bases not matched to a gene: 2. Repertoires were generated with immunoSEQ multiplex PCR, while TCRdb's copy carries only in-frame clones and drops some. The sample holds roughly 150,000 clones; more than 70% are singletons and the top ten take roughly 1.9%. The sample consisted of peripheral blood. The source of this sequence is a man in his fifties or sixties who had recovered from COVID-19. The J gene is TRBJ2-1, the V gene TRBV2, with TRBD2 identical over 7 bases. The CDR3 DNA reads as TGTGCCAGCAGTGAATCGGGAGGATACAATGAGCAGTTCTTC. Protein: CASSESGGYNEQFF.